These T cell receptor beta chains were read from a single sample in a study of blood T cell repertoires in COVID-19. Clones were sequenced by immunoSEQ multiplex PCR, and TCRdb holds only the in-frame ones, with some missing. The table includes some 350,000 clones, approximately 91% detected once. The sequenced sample consisted of peripheral blood. These receptor sequences come from a woman between 65 and 79 years old with COVID-19, enrolled during active disease. Both conserved end residues are part of each CDR3. The D gene is left open where the match is weak. Clone size, where shown, is once, few, many, or a class for clones that have expanded.

J gene: TRBJ1-3
V gene: TRBV10-2
D gene: NA
clone size: NA
CDR3 DNA: TGCGCCAGCAGTGAGTGGGAGAGCTCTGGAAACACCATATATTTT
CDR3 protein: CASSEWESSGNTIYF

J gene: TRBJ1-4
V gene: TRBV5-1
D gene: NA
clone size: NA
CDR3 DNA: TGCGCCAGCAGCTTGGCAGGGTTAGGCCCGCTTGAACTGTTTTTT
CDR3 protein: CASSLAGLGPLELFF

J gene: TRBJ1-1
V gene: TRBV12-3/TRBV12-4
D gene: NA
clone size: NA
CDR3 DNA: TGTGCCAGCAGTCCCGGCACTGAAGCTTTCTTT
CDR3 protein: CASSPGTEAFF

J gene: TRBJ2-3
V gene: TRBV24-1
D gene: NA
clone size: NA
CDR3 DNA: TGTGCCACCAGTGATTTGAGCGGCTTAGATACGCAGTATTTT
CDR3 protein: CATSDLSGLDTQYF

J gene: TRBJ2-7
V gene: TRBV30
D gene: NA
clone size: NA
CDR3 DNA: TGTGTCTTAGAAGAGGGGGGGCCCTCCTACGAGCAGTACTTC
CDR3 protein: CVLEEGGPSYEQYF

J gene: TRBJ2-1
V gene: TRBV6-5
D gene: NA
clone size: NA
CDR3 DNA: TGTGCCAGCAGTTACTCGGACAGTCCGCACAATGAGCAGTTCTTC
CDR3 protein: CASSYSDSPHNEQFF

J gene: TRBJ2-2
V gene: TRBV30
D gene: NA
clone size: NA
CDR3 DNA: TGTGCCTGGGGACGGGGGGAGCTGTTTTTT
CDR3 protein: CAWGRGELFF

J gene: TRBJ2-2
V gene: TRBV6-6
D gene: TRBD2
clone size: NA
CDR3 DNA: TGTGCCAGCAGCCCAGGTCGGGGGGGGACTCCCGGGGAGCTGTTTTTT
CDR3 protein: CASSPGRGGTPGELFF

J gene: TRBJ1-2
V gene: TRBV7-3
D gene: NA
clone size: NA
CDR3 DNA: TGTGCCAGCAGCTTCTTGCCCGGACAGAACTATGGCTACACCTTC
CDR3 protein: CASSFLPGQNYGYTF

J gene: TRBJ1-2
V gene: TRBV30
D gene: NA
clone size: NA
CDR3 DNA: TGTGCCTGGATCGAAGCGGGGATCTACACCTTC
CDR3 protein: CAWIEAGIYTF

J gene: TRBJ1-5
V gene: TRBV5-1
D gene: NA
clone size: NA
CDR3 DNA: TGCGCCAGCAGATTGGCGGCCGAGGGCAATCAGCCCCAGCATTTT
CDR3 protein: CASRLAAEGNQPQHF

J gene: TRBJ1-6
V gene: TRBV18
D gene: TRBD1
clone size: NA
CDR3 DNA: TGTGCCAGCTCACCCCCAGGGGGGAATTCACCCCTCCACTTT
CDR3 protein: CASSPPGGNSPLHF

J gene: TRBJ2-1
V gene: TRBV2
D gene: NA
clone size: NA
CDR3 DNA: TGTGCCAGCAGTGTTGACAGCTACAATGAGCAGTTCTTC
CDR3 protein: CASSVDSYNEQFF

J gene: TRBJ1-5
V gene: TRBV28
D gene: NA
clone size: NA
CDR3 DNA: TGTGCCAGCAGTTTGTATAGCAATCAGCCCCAGCATTTT
CDR3 protein: CASSLYSNQPQHF

J gene: TRBJ1-1
V gene: TRBV12-3/TRBV12-4
D gene: TRBD1
clone size: NA
CDR3 DNA: TGTGCCAGCAGCCGCGGGACAGACACAGAAGCTTTCTTT
CDR3 protein: CASSRGTDTEAFF

J gene: TRBJ1-1
V gene: TRBV18
D gene: TRBD1
clone size: NA
CDR3 DNA: TGTGCCAGCTCACCACCCCTCCGGGACAGGCTGAACACTGAAGCTTTCTTT
CDR3 protein: CASSPPLRDRLNTEAFF

J gene: TRBJ1-2
V gene: TRBV5-1
D gene: NA
clone size: NA
CDR3 DNA: TGCGCCAGCAGCTTCGACAGGTCGTATGGCTACACCTTC
CDR3 protein: CASSFDRSYGYTF

J gene: TRBJ1-1
V gene: TRBV28
D gene: TRBD1
clone size: NA
CDR3 DNA: TGTGCCAGCAGTTGGGGTGGACAGGACTTAACTGAAGCTTTCTTT
CDR3 protein: CASSWGGQDLTEAFF

J gene: TRBJ2-5
V gene: TRBV11-2
D gene: TRBD1
clone size: NA
CDR3 DNA: TGTGCCAGCAGCCAAAGGACAGGGTGGGAGACCCAGTACTTC
CDR3 protein: CASSQRTGWETQYF

J gene: TRBJ1-1
V gene: TRBV3-1/TRBV3-2
D gene: NA
clone size: NA
CDR3 DNA: TGTGCCAGCATCAACAGCCCGGGGACTGAAGCTTTCTTT
CDR3 protein: CASINSPGTEAFF

J gene: TRBJ2-4
V gene: TRBV7-9
D gene: TRBD2
clone size: NA
CDR3 DNA: TGTGCCAGCAGCCCCGCCGGGGCGGGGGGAGTCATTCAGTACTTC
CDR3 protein: CASSPAGAGGVIQYF

J gene: TRBJ1-1
V gene: TRBV11-3
D gene: NA
clone size: NA
CDR3 DNA: TGTGCCAGCAGCCGTCAGGGGAACACTGAAGCTTTCTTT
CDR3 protein: CASSRQGNTEAFF

J gene: TRBJ2-1
V gene: TRBV30
D gene: NA
clone size: few
CDR3 DNA: TGTGCCTGGAGAGGGGGGGGCGGCTCCTACAATGAGCAGTTCTTC
CDR3 protein: CAWRGGGGSYNEQFF

J gene: TRBJ1-6
V gene: TRBV5-1
D gene: NA
clone size: NA
CDR3 DNA: TGCGCCAGCAGCTTGGAGGGGGGGTGGAATTCACCCCTCCACTTT
CDR3 protein: CASSLEGGWNSPLHF

J gene: TRBJ1-2
V gene: TRBV5-1
D gene: NA
clone size: NA
CDR3 DNA: TGCGCCAGCAGCATAGGACACCCCGATGGCTACACCTTC
CDR3 protein: CASSIGHPDGYTF

J gene: TRBJ1-2
V gene: TRBV5-1
D gene: TRBD1
clone size: NA
CDR3 DNA: TGCGCCAGCAGCTTGGAAGGGACAGGGGATGGCTACACCTTC
CDR3 protein: CASSLEGTGDGYTF

J gene: TRBJ2-3
V gene: TRBV2
D gene: TRBD2
clone size: NA
CDR3 DNA: TGTGCCAGCAGTCCCACTAGCGGGGGTGGTACAGATACGCAGTATTTT
CDR3 protein: CASSPTSGGGTDTQYF

J gene: TRBJ2-7
V gene: TRBV18
D gene: NA
clone size: NA
CDR3 DNA: TGTGCCAGCTCACCATCGACTTCCTACGAGCAGTACTTC
CDR3 protein: CASSPSTSYEQYF

J gene: TRBJ2-7
V gene: TRBV9
D gene: TRBD2
clone size: NA
CDR3 DNA: TGTGCCAGCAGCGTTAGCGGGGGGGCCGCGGACGAGCAGTACTTC
CDR3 protein: CASSVSGGAADEQYF

J gene: TRBJ1-1
V gene: TRBV9
D gene: TRBD1
clone size: NA
CDR3 DNA: TGTGCCAGCAGCCCCCGTTCGACAGGGGCCCCGAGGTCTGAAGCTTTCTTT
CDR3 protein: CASSPRSTGAPRSEAFF

J gene: TRBJ1-1
V gene: TRBV7-2
D gene: NA
clone size: NA
CDR3 DNA: TGTGCCAGCAGCTTAGGGGGGGGCTCGAACACTGAAGCTTTCTTT
CDR3 protein: CASSLGGGSNTEAFF

J gene: TRBJ2-7
V gene: TRBV11-2
D gene: NA
clone size: NA
CDR3 DNA: TGTGCCAGCAGCAGGGGCCAGGGAACCTACGAGCAGTACTTC
CDR3 protein: CASSRGQGTYEQYF

J gene: TRBJ2-2
V gene: TRBV2
D gene: TRBD1
clone size: NA
CDR3 DNA: TGTGCCAGCCATCTCGTTCCGGGACAGGGGTCCACCGGGGAGCTGTTTTTT
CDR3 protein: CASHLVPGQGSTGELFF

J gene: TRBJ1-5
V gene: TRBV5-4
D gene: NA
clone size: once
CDR3 DNA: TGTGCCAGCAGCTTTTCTGACCAGATCCGGGGTCCAAATCAGCCCCAGCATTTT
CDR3 protein: CASSFSDQIRGPNQPQHF

J gene: TRBJ1-3
V gene: TRBV5-1
D gene: TRBD1
clone size: NA
CDR3 DNA: TGCGCCAGCAGCTTGGAACAGGGGAACACCATATATTTT
CDR3 protein: CASSLEQGNTIYF

J gene: TRBJ1-2
V gene: TRBV30
D gene: TRBD1
clone size: few
CDR3 DNA: TGTGCCTGGAGTTATAGACAGGGAAGCATTAGGGATGACTATGGCTACACCTTC
CDR3 protein: CAWSYRQGSIRDDYGYTF

J gene: TRBJ2-7
V gene: TRBV5-8
D gene: TRBD1
clone size: NA
CDR3 DNA: TGTGCCAGCAGGGACAGGGATGTTTACGAGCAGTACTTC
CDR3 protein: CASRDRDVYEQYF

J gene: TRBJ1-2
V gene: TRBV19
D gene: NA
clone size: NA
CDR3 DNA: TGTGCCAGTAGTATCTCGAACTATGGCTACACCTTC
CDR3 protein: CASSISNYGYTF

J gene: TRBJ2-7
V gene: TRBV27
D gene: TRBD2
clone size: NA
CDR3 DNA: TGTGCCAGCCGGTCCCGGCGGGGGTACGAGCAGTACTTC
CDR3 protein: CASRSRRGYEQYF

J gene: TRBJ1-3
V gene: TRBV19
D gene: TRBD1
clone size: NA
CDR3 DNA: TGTGCCAGTCTAAGGGACAGCATTGGAAACACCATATATTTT
CDR3 protein: CASLRDSIGNTIYF

J gene: TRBJ1-1
V gene: TRBV18
D gene: TRBD1
clone size: NA
CDR3 DNA: TGTGCCAGCTCTCGAACGGAAGGGGGCTGGGCGAACACTGAAGCTTTCTTT
CDR3 protein: CASSRTEGGWANTEAFF

J gene: TRBJ2-3
V gene: TRBV23-1
D gene: NA
clone size: NA
CDR3 DNA: TGCGCCAGCAGTCCGTATGAAGGGGCCGCAGGGAAGAGCACAGATACGCAGTATTTT
CDR3 protein: CASSPYEGAAGKSTDTQYF